The present T cell receptor (beta chain) was sequenced within a study of blood T cell repertoires in COVID-19. The wider study: Acute and convalescent COVID-19 specimens originated in the United States, Italy and Spain. Sources were T cells, B-cell-depleted T cells, or PBMCs; the material itself was cDNA or gDNA.

Germline lookup yields CDR1 LGHDT and CDR2 YNNKEL (reference sequence). Deletions cut 2 bases from V and 3 bases from J, with 7 bases between. The CDR3 extends over 14 amino acids. The Seattle patients joined while their infection was active and were tracked longitudinally afterward. The data were produced by immunoSEQ multiplex PCR, yet TCRdb's version contains in-frame clones alone and is incomplete. The data hold about 190,000 clones, with roughly 89% observed a single time. The chain combines TRBV3-1 (or the pseudogene TRBV3-2) with TRBJ2-2; D ambiguous. The source material was peripheral blood. This receptor was taken from a woman in her 70s with COVID-19, enrolled during active disease. CDR3 protein: CASSQRFYTGELFF. CDR3 coding DNA: TGTGCCAGCAGCCAACGGTTTTACACCGGGGAGCTGTTTTTT.